One sample yielded the 10 T cell receptor beta chains listed below, sequenced in a study of monozygotic twins with inflammatory bowel disease. TCRdb derives one entry per CDR3 protein from the 5' RACE reads, leaving out DNA. This sample's clone table lists 200,000 to 250,000 distinct CDR3 sequences. The material sequenced was blood. The receptors derive from a human donor with ulcerative colitis or Crohn's disease, or a healthy co-twin of an affected twin (not recorded which).

This chain connects TRBV7-2 to TRBJ2-1; TCRdb gives TRBD2 as the D gene, but with no DNA this cannot be confirmed. Germline V lookup: CDR1 SGHTA, CDR2 FQGNSA. The CDR3 is made up of 13 amino acids. The CDR3 protein is CASSRKEGNEQFF.

The chain recombines TRBV4-2 with TRBJ1-4; checking the TCRdb D call of TRBD1 is not possible without DNA. Germline loops: CDR1 LGHNA, CDR2 YNFKEQ. The CDR3 is 15 amino acids. The chain's CDR3 is CASSQDRQGHEKLFF.

The genes are TRBV5-5 and TRBJ2-5; the D call of TRBD2 rests on TCRdb alone, since no DNA is present to check it. The CDR3 contains 17 residues. Germline V gives CDR1 SGHKS, CDR2 YYEKEE (reference sequence). The CDR3 here is CASSLYFLAGPGETQYF.

The chain is built from TRBV5-1 and TRBJ2-1; TCRdb picks TRBD2, but there is no DNA to check that call. Per germline, CDR1 SGHRS and CDR2 YFSETQ. This CDR3 spans 15 amino acids. CDR3 sequence reads: CASGLVAGGPNEQFF.

V usage is TRBV7-6 and J usage is TRBJ1-5; the D call of TRBD1 rests on TCRdb alone, since no DNA is present to check it. The CDR3 extends over 16 amino acids. Germline values: CDR1 SGHVS, CDR2 FNYEAQ. This CDR3 reads CASSLVADRGNQPQHF.

The rearrangement links TRBV29-1 to TRBJ2-2; checking the TCRdb D call of TRBD2 is not possible without DNA. The CDR3 has 15 amino acids. Germline V CDR1 and CDR2: SQVTM, ANQGSEA. CDR3 sequence: CSVALADYNTGVLFF.

J is TRBJ2-3 and V is TRBV5-1; the TCRdb D gene call, TRBD1, has no DNA to confirm it. The CDR3 is 14 amino acids. The germline V gene has CDR1 SGHRS and CDR2 YFSETQ. CDR3 loop: CASSLEQGGDTQYF.

This rearrangement joins TRBV20-1 to TRBJ2-5. The CDR3 is 12 residues long. CDR1 is DFQATT and CDR2 is SNEGSKA in the germline V gene (reference sequence). The CDR3 loop reads CSACGVQETQYF.

This chain uses TRBV12-3 or TRBV12-4 with TRBJ1-4; TCRdb returns TRBD1, unconfirmable since there is no DNA. The CDR3 is 14 residues long. CDR3 protein: CASRLTGGIEKLFF.

The chain recombines TRBV5-1 with TRBJ2-5. Germline CDR1 reads SGHRS; CDR2 reads YFSETQ. The CDR3 has 11 residues. CDR3: CASRNQETQYF.